This TCR beta chain was identified in a study of Ad26.COV2.S vaccination and SARS-CoV-2 variants. Study-level results: Post-vaccination spike-specific CD8+ and CD4+ T cell responses reportedly had substantial breadth. Vaccine and placebo groups showed comparable non-spike TCR breadth. While placebo recipients had lower spike-specific TCR breadth, vaccine recipients had more.

CDR3 size: 14 residues. Germline V gene data show CDR1 as MNHNY and CDR2 as SVGAGI (reference sequence). V was trimmed by 5 bases and J by 6 bases, leaving 16 bases between them. TCRdb's table, derived via immunoSEQ multiplex PCR, lists solely in-frame clones and lacks some. The repertoire holds about 350,000 clones, more than 75% seen once, with around 3.6% in the top ten. Remarks on this clone: Its specificity is not known.

Treatment denoted: some 20 received Ad26.COV2.S at low or high dose, single or two shots; about five received placebo; per-sample allocation not given. Vaccine and placebo recipients were sampled on day 63 after the first injection. This TCR derives from a person between 18 and 65 years old who received the Ad26.COV2.S COVID-19 vaccine or a placebo. Sequenced here: peripheral blood, sampled in a trial of Ad26.COV2.S vaccine versus placebo. The chain recombines TRBV6-6 with TRBJ1-2; D possibly corresponds to TRBD1 (5 bases). CDR3 protein: CASSGAGSIHGYTF. CDR3 DNA sequence: TGTGCCAGCAGTGGGGCGGGGAGTATTCATGGCTACACCTTC.